This is a list of T cell receptor beta chains from one sample in a study of blood T cell repertoires in COVID-19. Only in-frame clones appear in the TCRdb table, and some are missing; sequencing was by immunoSEQ multiplex PCR. The repertoire includes about 230,000 clones, roughly nine tenths of them detected once, and about 3.1% sits in the top ten. Sequencing input: PBMCs or T cells enriched from blood (not recorded which). These receptor sequences come from a woman aged 50 to 60 in a cohort exposed to, infected with or recovered from COVID-19 (not recorded which). Both conserved end residues are part of each CDR3. The order of the fields is V gene, J gene, D gene, clone size, CDR3 DNA, CDR3 protein. A D gene is named only where the DNA matches it firmly. Size is stated for part of the rows, as once, few or many counts, or as a class when the clone is expanded.

TRBV28,TRBJ2-2,TRBD2,NA,TGTGCCAGCAGTTCCGATCGGGGGGAGGACACCGGGGAGCTGTTTTTT,CASSSDRGEDTGELFF
TRBV20-1,TRBJ2-3,NA,NA,TGCAGTGCTAGTTTGTCGGCAGATACGCAGTATTTT,CSASLSADTQYF
TRBV4-2,TRBJ2-1,TRBD2,NA,TGTGCCAGCAGCCCCCGGACTAGCGGGGGGGCTCTAGGGGAGCAGTTCTTC,CASSPRTSGGALGEQFF
TRBV7-9,TRBJ2-5,NA,NA,TGTGCCAGCAGCTCGAGTAGGACACCAGAGACCCAGTACTTC,CASSSSRTPETQYF
TRBV7-2,TRBJ2-4,NA,NA,TGTGCCAGCAGCTTAGGCGGAATCTTAGCCAAAAACATTCAGTACTTC,CASSLGGILAKNIQYF
TRBV19,TRBJ2-2,NA,NA,TGTGCCAGTAGTACCTTAAGGACAGCCGCGAAGGACACCGGGGAGCTGTTTTTT,CASSTLRTAAKDTGELFF
TRBV7-2,TRBJ2-1,TRBD2,NA,TGTGCCAGCAGCTTTAGCGGGGGCTCCTACAATGAGCAGTTCTTC,CASSFSGGSYNEQFF
TRBV4-3,TRBJ2-7,NA,NA,TGCGCCAGCAGCCAAGAGACGGGCAGGGTCTCCTACGAGCAGTACTTC,CASSQETGRVSYEQYF
TRBV28,TRBJ2-1,TRBD1,NA,TGTGCCAGCAGTTTGCCCGACAGGGGAGGTGAGCAGTTCTTC,CASSLPDRGGEQFF
TRBV7-3,TRBJ2-1,NA,NA,TGTGCCAGCAGCTTAAGGGTCTCCGCGGATCTTCCCTTCTACAATGAGCAGTTCTTC,CASSLRVSADLPFYNEQFF
TRBV19,TRBJ1-1,NA,NA,TGTGCCAGTAGTTCGGTCTACACTGAAGCTTTCTTT,CASSSVYTEAFF
TRBV19,TRBJ1-2,NA,NA,TGTGCCAGTAGTATTCACAGCCGATATGGCTACACCTTC,CASSIHSRYGYTF
TRBV4-1,TRBJ1-2,TRBD1,NA,TGCGCCAGCAGCCAAGGGGACAGAAACTATGGCTACACCTTC,CASSQGDRNYGYTF
TRBV9,TRBJ1-3,NA,NA,TGTGCCAGCAGCGTAGGGCCAAACTCTGGAAACACCATATATTTT,CASSVGPNSGNTIYF
TRBV30,TRBJ1-1,NA,NA,TGTGCCTGGAGTGTGGATCCAGCAGGGAACACTGAAGCTTTCTTT,CAWSVDPAGNTEAFF
TRBV11-3,TRBJ2-2,NA,NA,TGTGCCAGCAGCTTAGTTCGCGACGGGGAGCTGTTTTTT,CASSLVRDGELFF
TRBV11-2,TRBJ1-6,NA,once,TGTGCCAGCAGCTTAGAGGCCAGGTCTTCACCCCTCCACTTT,CASSLEARSSPLHF
TRBV7-2,TRBJ2-7,TRBD2,NA,TGTGCCAGCAGCCCAACTAGCGGGGGGGCCTACGAGCAGTACTTC,CASSPTSGGAYEQYF
TRBV9,TRBJ1-5,NA,once,TGTGCCAGCAGCGCCCGGGGGGATCAGCCCCAGCATTTT,CASSARGDQPQHF
TRBV19,TRBJ1-2,NA,NA,TGTGCCAGTAGTATAAGAGGACAGTTCTATGGCTACACCTTC,CASSIRGQFYGYTF
TRBV11-2,TRBJ2-1,NA,NA,TGTGCCAGCAGCTTAGATTTTGGGAGTGAGCAGTTCTTC,CASSLDFGSEQFF
TRBV25-1,TRBJ1-2,TRBD1,NA,TGTGCCAGCAGTCCTGGACAGGGCTTCGTATTATTTGGCTACACCTTC,CASSPGQGFVLFGYTF
TRBV29-1,TRBJ1-1,NA,NA,TGCAGCTACGGTGCGGGCCTAAACACTGAAGCTTTCTTT,CSYGAGLNTEAFF
TRBV29-1,TRBJ2-7,TRBD1,NA,TGCAGCGTTACGGACAGGGGGGTCCACGAGCAGTACTTC,CSVTDRGVHEQYF
TRBV2,TRBJ1-4,NA,NA,TGTGCCAGCAAGGGAGAGGTTGAAAAACTGTTTTTT,CASKGEVEKLFF
TRBV5-4,TRBJ2-1,TRBD2,NA,TGTGCCAGCAGCTTGTCTAGCGGGGGCCCTTTGATCTACAATGAGCAGTTCTTC,CASSLSSGGPLIYNEQFF
TRBV29-1,TRBJ1-1,NA,NA,TGCAGCGTTGACTCTTTCGGCGGGGGCAACACTGAAGCTTTCTTT,CSVDSFGGGNTEAFF
TRBV7-8,TRBJ1-1,TRBD1,NA,TGTGCCAGCAGCTTAGTGGGGACAGCTATGAACACTGAAGCTTTCTTT,CASSLVGTAMNTEAFF
TRBV2,TRBJ1-1,NA,NA,TGTGCCAGCATTTTCACCGCATTAGACAGGGAAGCTTTCTTT,CASIFTALDREAFF
TRBV28,TRBJ1-5,NA,NA,TGTGCCAGCAGCCCTCGGAGCGAGAATCAGCCCCAGCATTTT,CASSPRSENQPQHF
TRBV3-1/TRBV3-2,TRBJ1-1,TRBD1,NA,TGTGCCAGCAGCCCAGGACAGGGGGCGATTGCTTTCTTT,CASSPGQGAIAFF
TRBV3-1/TRBV3-2,TRBJ1-2,NA,NA,TGTGCCAGCAGCCAAGAGAGGGCCGGGATCTATGGCTACACCTTC,CASSQERAGIYGYTF
TRBV11-2,TRBJ2-7,NA,NA,TGTGCCAGCAGCTCTATCGACAGGACTGAGCAGTACTTC,CASSSIDRTEQYF
TRBV7-2,TRBJ1-1,TRBD1,few,TGTGCCAGCAGCCCAATTGACAGGGGTGGGGACACTGAAGCTTTCTTT,CASSPIDRGGDTEAFF
TRBV28,TRBJ1-2,TRBD1,NA,TGTGCCAGCAGTCCTCAGGGGGGTGGCTACACCTTC,CASSPQGGGYTF
TRBV27,TRBJ1-4,NA,NA,TGTGCCAGCAGGACACAGGGTTTCTCAACTAATGAAAAACTGTTTTTT,CASRTQGFSTNEKLFF
TRBV5-1,TRBJ2-1,NA,NA,TGCGCCAGCAGCTTTGGTGGGGGGGCCCCAAATGAGCAGTTCTTC,CASSFGGGAPNEQFF
TRBV7-2,TRBJ1-4,TRBD1,NA,TGTGCCAGCAGCTTACAGGGGGCCCTAACTAATGAAAAACTGTTTTTT,CASSLQGALTNEKLFF
TRBV20-1,TRBJ1-4,TRBD1,NA,TGCAGTGCTAGTGGTCCAGGGGGCAAGGGGTGGGTAAATGAAAAACTGTTTTTT,CSASGPGGKGWVNEKLFF
TRBV27,TRBJ2-2,TRBD1,NA,TGTGCCAGCAGTTCCGGACAGGCCAACACCGGGGAGCTGTTTTTT,CASSSGQANTGELFF
TRBV3-1/TRBV3-2,TRBJ1-5,TRBD1,NA,TGTGCCAGCAGCCAAGATCCAACAGGGGTTCAGCCCCAGCATTTT,CASSQDPTGVQPQHF
TRBV19,TRBJ1-5,NA,NA,TGTGCCAGTAGTATAGGGCAGGTTAGCAATCAGCCCCAGCATTTT,CASSIGQVSNQPQHF
TRBV5-1,TRBJ2-6,NA,NA,TGCGCCAGCAGCTTGGATGTAGCGTCTACTGGGGCCAACGTCCTGACTTTC,CASSLDVASTGANVLTF
TRBV18,TRBJ2-1,NA,few,TGTGCCAGCTCACCTCCAGATTACAATGAGCAGTTCTTC,CASSPPDYNEQFF
TRBV6-5,TRBJ1-6,TRBD1,NA,TGTGCCAGCAGCCCACAGGGGGTCCGGCGGCCCCTCCACTTT,CASSPQGVRRPLHF
TRBV11-2,TRBJ1-1,TRBD1,NA,TGTGCCAGCAGCCCATCACGGACAGGGAGGCGAGCTTTCTTT,CASSPSRTGRRAFF
TRBV6-6,TRBJ2-2,NA,few,TGTGCCAGCAGTTTGTCAGACAGTTTGAACACCGGGGAGCTGTTTTTT,CASSLSDSLNTGELFF
TRBV5-1,TRBJ2-4,NA,NA,TGCGCCAGCAGCGCGGAGGGCCGCCTAGGCAAAAACATTCAGTACTTC,CASSAEGRLGKNIQYF
TRBV4-3,TRBJ2-2,TRBD2,NA,TGCGCCAGCAGCCAAGAACCGGCCAGCGGGGGGGCCATAAACGGGGAGCTGTTTTTT,CASSQEPASGGAINGELFF
TRBV6-5,TRBJ2-7,NA,NA,TGTGCCAGCACCAATCGGGATAGCTCCTACGAGCAGTACTTC,CASTNRDSSYEQYF
TRBV30,TRBJ1-2,TRBD1,NA,TGTGCCTGGAGTGTTGGGGACAGCTATGGCTACACCTTC,CAWSVGDSYGYTF
TRBV28,TRBJ1-1,NA,NA,TGTGCCAGCAGTTTATCGCCGGTGAACACTGAAGCTTTCTTT,CASSLSPVNTEAFF